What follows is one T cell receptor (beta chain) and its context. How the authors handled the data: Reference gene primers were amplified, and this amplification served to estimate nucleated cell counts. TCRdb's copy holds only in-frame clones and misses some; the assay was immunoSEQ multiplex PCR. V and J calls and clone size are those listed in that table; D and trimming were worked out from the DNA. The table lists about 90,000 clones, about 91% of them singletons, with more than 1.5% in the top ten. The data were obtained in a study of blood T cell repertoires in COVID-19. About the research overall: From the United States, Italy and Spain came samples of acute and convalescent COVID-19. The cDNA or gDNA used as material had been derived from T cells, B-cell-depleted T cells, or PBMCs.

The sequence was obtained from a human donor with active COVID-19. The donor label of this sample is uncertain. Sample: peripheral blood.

The CDR3 spells CASSEQQETQYF. For the CDR3, the DNA is TGTGCCAGCTCAGAACAGCAAGAGACCCAGTACTTC. The chain recombines TRBV18 with TRBJ2-5; D gene uncertain. The ends were cut back, 5 bases at V and 2 bases at J, with 6 bases in the middle. This CDR3 contains 12 residues. Germline V gene lookup returns CDR1 KGHSH and CDR2 LQKENI.